This record concerns one T cell receptor (beta chain) sequence. The antigen remains undetermined. The record originates from a study of response to subunit inactivated influenza vaccine. General study findings and limits: There was a suggestion from the authors that each seasonal influenza vaccination recruits few new T cells.

MiXCR, run by TCRdb on the RT-PCR reads, gives a single entry per CDR3 protein. The sample includes roughly 760,000 distinct CDR3 sequences, less than 25% of them seen just once. Germline trimming cut 6 bases from V and 7 bases from J; bases unmatched to any gene: 7. This CDR3 has 13 amino acids. Germline V gives CDR1 MNHNS, CDR2 SASEGT. The chain has TRBV6-1 and TRBJ2-5; 8 bases agree with TRBD1. The source was PBMCs from blood, collected around 5 days after vaccination. The TCR sequence derives from a man aged 45-65 years who received an inactivated influenza vaccine. CDR3 bases: TGTGCCAGCAGGACTCAGGGGGCCGGGACCCAGTACTTC. This sequence encodes CASRTQGAGTQYF.